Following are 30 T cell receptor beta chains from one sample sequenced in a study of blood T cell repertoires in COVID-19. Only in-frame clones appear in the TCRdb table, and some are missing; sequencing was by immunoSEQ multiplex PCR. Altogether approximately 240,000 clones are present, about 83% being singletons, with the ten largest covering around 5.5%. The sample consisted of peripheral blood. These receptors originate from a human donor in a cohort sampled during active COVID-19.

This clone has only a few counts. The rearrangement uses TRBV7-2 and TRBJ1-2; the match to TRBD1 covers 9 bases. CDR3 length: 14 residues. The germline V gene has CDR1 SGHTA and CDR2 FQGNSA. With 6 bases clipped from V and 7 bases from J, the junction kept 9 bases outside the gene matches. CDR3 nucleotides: TGTGCCAGCAGACCCACAGGGGGCGCGTCTGGCTACACCTTC. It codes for CASRPTGGASGYTF. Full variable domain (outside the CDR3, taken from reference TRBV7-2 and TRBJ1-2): GAGVSQSPSNKVTEKGKDVELRCDPISGHTALYWYRQSLGQGLEFLIYFQGNSAPDKSGLPSDRFSAERTGGSVSTLTIQRTQQEDSAVYLCASRPTGGASGYTFGSGTRLTVV.

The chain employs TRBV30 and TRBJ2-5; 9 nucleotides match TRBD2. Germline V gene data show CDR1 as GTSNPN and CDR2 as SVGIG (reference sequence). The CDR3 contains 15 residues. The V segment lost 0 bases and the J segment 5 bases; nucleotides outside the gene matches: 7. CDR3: CAWSVVAGVGETQYF. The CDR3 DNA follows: TGTGCCTGGAGTGTAGTAGCGGGGGTTGGGGAGACCCAGTACTTC.

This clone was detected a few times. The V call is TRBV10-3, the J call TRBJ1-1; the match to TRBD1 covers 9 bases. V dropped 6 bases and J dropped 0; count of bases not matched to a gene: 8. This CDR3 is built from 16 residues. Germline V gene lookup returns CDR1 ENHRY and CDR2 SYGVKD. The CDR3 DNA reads TGTGCCATCAGCGATGGACAGGGGATCGTGAACACTGAAGCTTTCTTT. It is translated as CAISDGQGIVNTEAFF.

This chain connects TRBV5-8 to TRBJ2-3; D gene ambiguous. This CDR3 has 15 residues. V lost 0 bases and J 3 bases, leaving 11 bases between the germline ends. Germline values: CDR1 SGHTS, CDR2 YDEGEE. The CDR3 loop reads CASSLAAGMTDTQYF. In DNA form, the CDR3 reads TGTGCCAGCAGCTTGGCCGCAGGAATGACAGATACGCAGTATTTT.

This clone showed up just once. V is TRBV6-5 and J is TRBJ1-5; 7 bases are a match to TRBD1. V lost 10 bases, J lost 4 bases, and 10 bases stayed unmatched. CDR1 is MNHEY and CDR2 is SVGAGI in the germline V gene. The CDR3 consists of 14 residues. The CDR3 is CATKTEDRNQPQHF. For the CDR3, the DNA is TGTGCCACCAAAACAGAGGACAGGAATCAGCCCCAGCATTTT.

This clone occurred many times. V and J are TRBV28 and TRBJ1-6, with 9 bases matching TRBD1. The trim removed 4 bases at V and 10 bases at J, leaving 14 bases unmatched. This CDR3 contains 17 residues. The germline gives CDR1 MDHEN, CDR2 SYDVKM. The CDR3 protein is CASSSYRDRDFRSPLHF. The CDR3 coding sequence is TGTGCCAGCAGTTCATACCGGGACAGGGACTTTCGGTCACCCCTCCACTTT.

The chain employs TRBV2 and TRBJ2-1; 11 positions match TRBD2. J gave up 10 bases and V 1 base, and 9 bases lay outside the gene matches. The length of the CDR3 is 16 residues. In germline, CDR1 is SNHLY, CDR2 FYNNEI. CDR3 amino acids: CASSEGLAGGLGEQFF. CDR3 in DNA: TGTGCCAGCAGTGAAGGGCTAGCGGGGGGCCTGGGCGAGCAGTTCTTC.

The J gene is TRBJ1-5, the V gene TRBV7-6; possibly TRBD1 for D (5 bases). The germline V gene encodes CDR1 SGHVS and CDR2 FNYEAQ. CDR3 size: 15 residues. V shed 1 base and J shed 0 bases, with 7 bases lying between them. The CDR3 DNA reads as TGTGCCAGCAGCTTAGTAGGACATAGCAATCAGCCCCAGCATTTT. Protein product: CASSLVGHSNQPQHF.

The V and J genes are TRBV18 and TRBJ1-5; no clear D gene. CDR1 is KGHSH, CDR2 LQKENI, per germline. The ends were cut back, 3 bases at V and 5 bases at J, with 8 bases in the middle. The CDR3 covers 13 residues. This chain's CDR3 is CASSPGRDQPQHF. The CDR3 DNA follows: TGTGCCAGCTCACCTGGGAGAGATCAGCCCCAGCATTTT.

The CDR3 region is CASSPRGEDGYTF. CDR3 sequence (DNA): TGTGCCAGCAGCCCCAGGGGAGAGGATGGCTACACCTTC. V is TRBV4-2 and J is TRBJ1-2; possibly TRBD1 for D (6 bases). In germline, CDR1 is LGHNA, CDR2 YNFKEQ. The V gene lost 4 bases and the J gene lost 6 bases, with 12 bases spanning the gap. CDR3 size: 13 residues.

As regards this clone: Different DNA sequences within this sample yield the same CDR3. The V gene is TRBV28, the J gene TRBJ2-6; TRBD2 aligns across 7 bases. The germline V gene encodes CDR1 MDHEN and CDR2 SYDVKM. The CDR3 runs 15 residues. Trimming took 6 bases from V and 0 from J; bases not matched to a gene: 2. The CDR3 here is CASRGGSSGANVLTF. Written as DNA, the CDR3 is TGTGCCAGCAGGGGGGGGTCCTCTGGGGCCAACGTCCTGACTTTC.

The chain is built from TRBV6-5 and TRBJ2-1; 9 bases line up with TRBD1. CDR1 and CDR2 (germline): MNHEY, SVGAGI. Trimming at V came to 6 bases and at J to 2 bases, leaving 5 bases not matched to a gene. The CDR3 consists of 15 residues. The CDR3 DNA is TGTGCCAGCAGGACGGGACAGGGAACCTACAATGAGCAGTTCTTC. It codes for CASRTGQGTYNEQFF.

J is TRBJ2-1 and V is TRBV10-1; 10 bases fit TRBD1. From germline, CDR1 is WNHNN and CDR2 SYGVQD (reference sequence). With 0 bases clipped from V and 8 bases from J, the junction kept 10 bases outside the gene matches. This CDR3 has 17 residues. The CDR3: CASSESATTGGRDEQFF. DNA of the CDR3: TGCGCCAGCAGTGAGTCTGCTACGACAGGGGGCCGGGATGAGCAGTTCTTC.

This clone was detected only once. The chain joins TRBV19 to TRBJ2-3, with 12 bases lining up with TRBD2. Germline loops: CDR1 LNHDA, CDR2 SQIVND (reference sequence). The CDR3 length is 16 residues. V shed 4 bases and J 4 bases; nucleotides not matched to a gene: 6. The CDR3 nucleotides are TGTGCCAGTAGTACTGGGGGACTAGCGGGCTCAGATACGCAGTATTTT. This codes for CASSTGGLAGSDTQYF.

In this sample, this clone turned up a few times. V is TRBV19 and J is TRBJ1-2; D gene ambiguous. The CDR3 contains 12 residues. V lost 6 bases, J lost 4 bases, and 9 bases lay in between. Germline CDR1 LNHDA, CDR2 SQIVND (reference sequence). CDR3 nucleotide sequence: TGTGCCAGTAGCGACAACTCCTATGGCTACACCTTC. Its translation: CASSDNSYGYTF.

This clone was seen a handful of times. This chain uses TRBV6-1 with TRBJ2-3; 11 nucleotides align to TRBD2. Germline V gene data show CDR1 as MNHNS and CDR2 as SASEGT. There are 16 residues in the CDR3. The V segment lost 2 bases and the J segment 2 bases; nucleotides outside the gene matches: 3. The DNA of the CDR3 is TGTGCCAGCAGTGAAATAGCGGGAGGGCCCACAGATACGCAGTATTTT. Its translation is CASSEIAGGPTDTQYF.

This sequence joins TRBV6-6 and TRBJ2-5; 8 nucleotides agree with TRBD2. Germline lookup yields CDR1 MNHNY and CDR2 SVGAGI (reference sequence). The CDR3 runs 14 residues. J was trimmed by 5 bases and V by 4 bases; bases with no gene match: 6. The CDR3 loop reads CASSSRGGGETQYF. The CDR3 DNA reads TGTGCCAGCAGTTCCCGGGGGGGCGGGGAGACCCAGTACTTC.

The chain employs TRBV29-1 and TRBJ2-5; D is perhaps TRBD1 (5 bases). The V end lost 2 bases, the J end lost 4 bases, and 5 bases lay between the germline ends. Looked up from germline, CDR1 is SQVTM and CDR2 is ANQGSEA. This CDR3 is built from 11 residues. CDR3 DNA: TGCAGCGTTGAAAGGGGAGAGACCCAGTACTTC. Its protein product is CSVERGETQYF.

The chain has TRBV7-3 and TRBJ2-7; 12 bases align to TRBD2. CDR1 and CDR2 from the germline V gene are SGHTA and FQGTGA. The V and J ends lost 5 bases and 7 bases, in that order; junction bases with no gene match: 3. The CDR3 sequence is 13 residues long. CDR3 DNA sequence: TGTGCCAGCAGCCCCGGGACTAGCGGGGAGCAGTACTTC. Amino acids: CASSPGTSGEQYF. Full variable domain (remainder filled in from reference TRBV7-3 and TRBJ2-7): GAGVSQTPSNKVTEKGKYVELRCDPISGHTALYWYRQSLGQGPEFLIYFQGTGAADDSGLPNDRFFAVRPEGSVSTLKIQRTERGDSAVYLCASSPGTSGEQYFGPGTRLTVT.

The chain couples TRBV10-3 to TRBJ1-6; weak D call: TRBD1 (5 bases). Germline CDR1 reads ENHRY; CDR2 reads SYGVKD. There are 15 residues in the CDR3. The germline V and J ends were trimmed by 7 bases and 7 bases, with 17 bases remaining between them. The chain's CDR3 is CAITESGGGNSPLHF. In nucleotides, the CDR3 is TGTGCCATCACCGAGTCCGGGGGGGGGAATTCACCCCTCCACTTT.

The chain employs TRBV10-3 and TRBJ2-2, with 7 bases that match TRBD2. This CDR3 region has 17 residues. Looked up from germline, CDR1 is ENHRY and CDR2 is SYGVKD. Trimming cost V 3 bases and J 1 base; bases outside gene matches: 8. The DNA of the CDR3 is TGTGCCATCAGTGACGGGAGCGGGACTGTGAACACCGGGGAGCTGTTTTTT. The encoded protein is CAISDGSGTVNTGELFF.

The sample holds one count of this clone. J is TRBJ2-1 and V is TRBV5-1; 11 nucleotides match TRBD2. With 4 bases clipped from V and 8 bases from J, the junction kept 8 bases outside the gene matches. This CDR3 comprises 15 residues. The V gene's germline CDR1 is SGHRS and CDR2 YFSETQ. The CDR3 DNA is TGCGCCAGCAGCGGTAGCGGGAGGGCCGTGGATGAGCAGTTCTTC. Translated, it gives CASSGSGRAVDEQFF.

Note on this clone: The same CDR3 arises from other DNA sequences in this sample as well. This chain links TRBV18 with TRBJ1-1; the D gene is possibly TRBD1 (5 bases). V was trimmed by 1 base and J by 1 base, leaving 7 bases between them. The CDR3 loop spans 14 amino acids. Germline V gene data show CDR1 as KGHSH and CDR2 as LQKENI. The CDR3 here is CASSPLGGNTEAFF. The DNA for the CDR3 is TGTGCCAGCTCACCACTCGGGGGGAACACTGAAGCTTTCTTT.

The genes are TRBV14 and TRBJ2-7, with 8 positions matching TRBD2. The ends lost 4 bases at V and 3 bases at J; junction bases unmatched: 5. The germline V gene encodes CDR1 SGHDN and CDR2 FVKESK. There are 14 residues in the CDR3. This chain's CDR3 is CASSPWAGGYEQYF. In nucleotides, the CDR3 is TGTGCCAGCAGCCCCTGGGCGGGGGGCTACGAGCAGTACTTC. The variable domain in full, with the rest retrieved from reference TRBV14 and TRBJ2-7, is EAGVTQFPSHSVIEKGQTVTLRCDPISGHDNLYWYRRVMGKEIKFLLHFVKESKQDESGMPNNRFLAERTGGTYSTLKVQPAELEDSGVYFCASSPWAGGYEQYFGPGTRLTVT.

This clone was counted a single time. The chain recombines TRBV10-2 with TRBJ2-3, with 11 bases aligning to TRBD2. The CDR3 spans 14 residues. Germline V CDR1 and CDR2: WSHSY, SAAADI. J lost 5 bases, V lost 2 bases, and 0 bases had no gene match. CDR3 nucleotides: TGCGCCAGCAGTGAGCTAGCGGGAGGAGATACGCAGTATTTT. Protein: CASSELAGGDTQYF.

CDR3 region: CASNAGGTSNQPQHF. The DNA for the CDR3 is TGTGCCAGCAACGCCGGGGGGACAAGCAATCAGCCCCAGCATTTT. This rearrangement joins TRBV7-8 to TRBJ1-5; a weak D match, TRBD1 (6 bases). Trimming took off 7 bases at V and 1 base at J, with 14 bases between the two ends. The germline V gene encodes CDR1 SGHVS and CDR2 FQNEAQ. The CDR3 sequence is 15 residues long.

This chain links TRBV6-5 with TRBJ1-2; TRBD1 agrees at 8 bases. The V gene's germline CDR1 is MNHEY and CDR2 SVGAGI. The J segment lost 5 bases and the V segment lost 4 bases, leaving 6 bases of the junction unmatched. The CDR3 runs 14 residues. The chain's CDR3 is CASSSRQGRYGYTF. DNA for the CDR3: TGTGCCAGCAGTTCTAGACAGGGGAGGTATGGCTACACCTTC.

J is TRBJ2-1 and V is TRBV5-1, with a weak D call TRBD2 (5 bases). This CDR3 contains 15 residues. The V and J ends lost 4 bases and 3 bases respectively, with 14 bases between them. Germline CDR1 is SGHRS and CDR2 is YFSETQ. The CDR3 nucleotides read TGCGCCAGCAGCCGGGTGATGGGGAGCTACAATGAGCAGTTCTTC. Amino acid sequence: CASSRVMGSYNEQFF.

CDR3 DNA: TGTGCCAGCAGCGGATGGGACAGGGTTGGTCAGCCCCAGCATTTT. It specifies CASSGWDRVGQPQHF. This chain connects TRBV5-6 to TRBJ1-5; 9 nucleotides align to TRBD1. This CDR3 is 15 amino acids long. V dropped 4 bases and J dropped 6; count of bases not matched to a gene: 8. Per the germline V gene, CDR1 is SGHDT and CDR2 is YYEEEE.

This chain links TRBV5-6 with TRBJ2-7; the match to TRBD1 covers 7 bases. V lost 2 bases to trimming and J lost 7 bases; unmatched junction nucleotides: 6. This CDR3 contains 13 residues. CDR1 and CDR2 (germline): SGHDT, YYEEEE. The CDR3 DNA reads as TGTGCCAGCAGCTTCGACAGGGAGAAGGAGCAGTACTTC. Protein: CASSFDREKEQYF.